The 26 T cell receptor beta chains listed next were all sequenced from one sample in a study of a mutant IDH1 vaccine in newly diagnosed glioma. This sample's time point: baseline, week 1 (first vaccination visit). Treatment in this sample: pre-vaccination baseline after standard-of-care therapy. Produced via immunoSEQ multiplex PCR; TCRdb's table is partial and in-frame only. The sample lists 68,000 or so clones; around 79% were seen once. The material sequenced was PBMCs, taken from a glioma patient treated with radiotherapy, temozolomide or both. These TCRs come from a man between 50 and 59 years old with glioma.

The chain has TRBV2 and TRBJ1-5, with 8 bases matching TRBD1. The CDR3 length is 14 residues. V lost 5 bases and J lost 1; bases outside the gene matches: 1. Looked up from germline, CDR1 is SNHLY and CDR2 is FYNNEI. CDR3 in amino acids: CASSRQGSNQPQHF. CDR3 nucleotide sequence: TGTGCCAGCAGTCGACAGGGGAGCAATCAGCCCCAGCATTTT.

The chain combines TRBV5-1 with TRBJ1-4; 9 bases fit TRBD1. The germline V gene encodes CDR1 SGHRS and CDR2 YFSETQ. The CDR3 sequence is 14 residues long. V trimming: 5 bases; J trimming: 8 bases; junction bases outside the gene matches: 7. The CDR3 sequence is CASRETGGNEKLFF. The CDR3 DNA reads TGCGCCAGCAGAGAGACAGGGGGAAACGAAAAACTGTTTTTT.

In its sample, this clone was seen once. The chain's CDR3 is CASSLVPNGVQGVGYGYTF. Here the CDR3 DNA reads TGTGCCAGCAGCTTAGTACCAAACGGGGTACAGGGAGTCGGCTATGGCTACACCTTC. This chain links TRBV7-2 with TRBJ1-2; D perhaps matches TRBD1 (6 bases). Germline V gene data show CDR1 as SGHTA and CDR2 as FQGNSA. V dropped 1 base and J dropped 4 bases, with 25 bases sitting between them. CDR3 length: 19 amino acids.

This clone was detected a few times. J is TRBJ1-1 and V is TRBV7-2, with D perhaps TRBD1 (5 bases). CDR1 SGHTA and CDR2 FQGNSA come from the germline V gene. The V gene lost 1 base and the J gene lost 1 base, with 10 bases spanning the gap. CDR3 size: 15 residues. The CDR3 region has the DNA TGTGCCAGCAGCTTAGGCTGGGGGTCGAACACTGAAGCTTTCTTT. Translation: CASSLGWGSNTEAFF.

V gene TRBV30 combines with J gene TRBJ1-1, with D perhaps TRBD1 (6 bases). Germline values: CDR1 GTSNPN, CDR2 SVGIG (reference sequence). V was shortened by 4 bases and J by 1 base, with 10 bases between the two germline ends. The CDR3 contains 13 residues. The CDR3 is CAWILDRNTEAFF. As DNA, the CDR3 is TGTGCCTGGATTTTGGACAGGAACACTGAAGCTTTCTTT.

The rearrangement links TRBV29-1 to TRBJ2-2; D is ambiguous. Trimming took off 6 bases at V and 6 bases at J, with 11 bases between the two ends. From germline, CDR1 is SQVTM and CDR2 ANQGSEA. The length of the CDR3 is 12 residues. The CDR3 DNA is TGCAGCGTCCGGTGGGGATCCGGGGAGCTGTTTTTT. Translated, it gives CSVRWGSGELFF.

The CDR3 region is CASRGTGGDYGYTF. Here the CDR3 DNA reads TGTGCCAGCAGGGGGACAGGGGGCGACTATGGCTACACCTTC. V usage is TRBV2 and J usage is TRBJ1-2, with TRBD1 matching over 12 bases. Trimming at V came to 6 bases and at J to 3 bases, leaving 2 bases not matched to a gene. The germline gives CDR1 SNHLY, CDR2 FYNNEI. The CDR3 covers 14 residues.

This clone was found a few times. The genes are TRBV28 and TRBJ2-5; D gene ambiguous. The germline CDR1 and CDR2 sequences are MDHEN and SYDVKM. V was shortened by 6 bases and J by 2 bases, with 16 bases between the two germline ends. The CDR3 length is 15 residues. CDR3 protein: CASRVYQARQETQYF. The CDR3 DNA follows: TGTGCCAGCAGAGTTTATCAGGCCAGGCAAGAGACCCAGTACTTC.

This clone was detected only a few times. The rearrangement joins TRBV2 to TRBJ2-1; a weak D match, TRBD2 (6 bases). CDR3 length: 12 residues. Looked up from germline, CDR1 is SNHLY and CDR2 is FYNNEI. V lost 8 bases and J lost 3, with 8 bases in between. The CDR3, as DNA: TGTGCCAGCGGTAGCGGCTACAATGAGCAGTTCTTC. Its protein product is CASGSGYNEQFF.

V is TRBV18 and J is TRBJ1-2, with D perhaps TRBD1 (5 bases). Germline lookup yields CDR1 KGHSH and CDR2 LQKENI. V was trimmed by 4 bases and J by 8 bases, leaving 14 bases between them. This CDR3 spans 13 amino acids. This CDR3 is CASSLSGLRGYTF. Here the CDR3 DNA reads TGTGCCAGCTCACTGTCGGGACTGCGCGGCTACACCTTC.

V usage is TRBV30 and J usage is TRBJ2-7; 9 nucleotides align to TRBD1. The germline CDR1 and CDR2 sequences are GTSNPN and SVGIG (reference sequence). The CDR3 spans 15 residues. J gave up 4 bases and V 0 bases, and 7 bases lay outside the gene matches. The CDR3 nucleotides are TGTGCCTGGAGTGTAACGGGACAGGGCCATTACGAGCAGTACTTC. This encodes CAWSVTGQGHYEQYF.

This chain connects TRBV10-2 to TRBJ1-6; TRBD1 agrees at 7 bases. The CDR3 is 14 amino acids. Germline CDR1 is WSHSY and CDR2 is SAAADI. V lost 5 bases, J lost 7 bases, and 5 bases stayed unmatched. CDR3 in amino acids: CASSQQGRNSPLHF. In DNA form, the CDR3 reads TGCGCCAGCAGTCAACAGGGGCGGAATTCACCCCTCCACTTT.

The chain employs TRBV2 and TRBJ2-3; maybe TRBD1 (5 bases). V gave up 11 bases and J gave up 6 bases, with 18 bases separating them. This CDR3 spans 13 amino acids. Germline V gene data show CDR1 as SNHLY and CDR2 as FYNNEI. CDR3 sequence (DNA): TGTGCCGCGGAAACAGGTTCGGCGGATACGCAGTATTTT. Residues: CAAETGSADTQYF. The whole variable domain, remainder taken from reference TRBV2 and TRBJ2-3, is EPEVTQTPSHQVTQMGQEVILRCVPISNHLYFYWYRQILGQKVEFLVSFYNNEISEKSEIFDDQFSVERPDGSNFTLKIRSTKLEDSAMYFCAAETGSADTQYFGPGTRLTVL.

The count of this clone is one. V and J are TRBV29-1 and TRBJ1-2; TRBD1 matches at 9 bases. CDR1 is SQVTM and CDR2 is ANQGSEA in the germline V gene. The CDR3 covers 14 residues. Trimming removed 6 bases from V and 2 bases from J; junction bases left unmatched: 7. CDR3 DNA sequence: TGCAGCGTCGAGGGGGACAGGGTGAACTATGGCTACACCTTC. It yields the protein CSVEGDRVNYGYTF.

The V call is TRBV19, the J call TRBJ1-4; tentatively, D is TRBD1 (5 bases). This CDR3 contains 13 residues. Trimming stripped 7 bases from V and 8 bases from J, with 14 bases between. From germline, CDR1 is LNHDA and CDR2 SQIVND (reference sequence). The CDR3 region has the DNA TGTGCCAGTAAGCCGACAGTAGAGGAAAAACTGTTTTTT. Translation gives CASKPTVEEKLFF.

The rearrangement uses TRBV7-9 and TRBJ2-7, with TRBD1 as a possible D gene (6 bases). Trimming took 5 bases from V and 2 from J, leaving 13 bases between them. Germline V CDR1 and CDR2: SEHNR, FQNEAQ (reference sequence). The CDR3 is 14 amino acids. The CDR3 region is CASSPRTEPYEQYF. CDR3 DNA sequence: TGTGCCAGCAGCCCACGGACAGAGCCCTACGAGCAGTACTTC.

This clone was recorded once. The chain couples TRBV27 to TRBJ2-7; unclear D gene. The germline CDR1 and CDR2 sequences are MNHEY and SMNVEV (reference sequence). The CDR3 spans 13 residues. The V end was cut by 4 bases, the J end by 3 bases, with 10 bases between. The CDR3 region is CASSSVVSYEQYF. The CDR3 region has the DNA TGTGCCAGCAGTTCGGTGGTGAGCTACGAGCAGTACTTC.

The chain recombines TRBV10-3 with TRBJ2-1; 8 bases map to TRBD2. The CDR3 is 16 amino acids. V gave up 6 bases and J gave up 0 bases; unmatched junction bases: 7. Germline values: CDR1 ENHRY, CDR2 SYGVKD. CDR3 DNA: TGTGCCATCAGCGACACTAGCGGTAGCTCCTACAATGAGCAGTTCTTC. It codes for CAISDTSGSSYNEQFF.

V usage is TRBV19 and J usage is TRBJ2-5; 7 bases match TRBD2. The CDR3 sequence is 16 residues long. With 1 base clipped from V and 2 bases from J, the junction kept 7 bases outside the gene matches. Looked up from germline, CDR1 is LNHDA and CDR2 is SQIVND (reference sequence). CDR3 sequence (DNA): TGTGCCAGTAGTATAGGAAGCGGGACGGGACAAGAGACCCAGTACTTC. This translates into CASSIGSGTGQETQYF.

This chain connects TRBV6-6 to TRBJ1-3; weak D call: TRBD1 (5 bases). This CDR3 spans 15 amino acids. Looked up from germline, CDR1 is MNHNY and CDR2 is SVGAGI (reference sequence). V lost 5 bases and J 6 bases, leaving 17 bases between the germline ends. The chain's CDR3 is CASSRGASVQNTIYF. As DNA, the CDR3 is TGTGCCAGCAGTCGCGGGGCATCGGTGCAAAACACCATATATTTT.

The V and J genes are TRBV30 and TRBJ1-5, with a weak D call TRBD1 (5 bases). This CDR3 has 14 residues. Between the trimmed V and J ends, which lost 1 base and 5 bases, there was a span of 12 bases. The germline V gene encodes CDR1 GTSNPN and CDR2 SVGIG (reference sequence). The CDR3 here is CAWSGLGTDQPQHF. CDR3 in DNA: TGTGCCTGGAGTGGTTTAGGGACTGATCAGCCCCAGCATTTT.

The chain employs TRBV10-3 and TRBJ2-3, with TRBD1 matching 7 bases. V lost 8 bases to trimming and J lost 4 bases; unmatched junction nucleotides: 9. Germline CDR1 ENHRY, CDR2 SYGVKD. The CDR3 is made up of 14 amino acids. CDR3 in amino acids: CAIAKGAGADTQYF. The CDR3 DNA follows: TGTGCCATCGCCAAGGGGGCGGGTGCAGATACGCAGTATTTT.

The chain is built from TRBV7-2 and TRBJ2-3; no reliable D call. CDR1 is SGHTA and CDR2 is FQGNSA in the germline V gene. The CDR3 contains 16 residues. Trimming removed 2 bases at V and 0 bases at J, with 12 bases between. CDR3 protein: CASSLPRSRSTDTQYF. The CDR3 coding sequence is TGTGCCAGCAGCTTACCTAGATCGAGGAGCACAGATACGCAGTATTTT.

The chain combines TRBV7-8 with TRBJ1-5, with D perhaps matching TRBD1 (6 bases). Germline CDR1 reads SGHVS; CDR2 reads FQNEAQ. This CDR3 has 17 amino acids. With 1 base removed from V and 2 bases from J, the gap between germline ends came to 15 bases. This chain's CDR3 is CASSLEDSLLGNQPQHF. DNA of the CDR3: TGTGCCAGCAGCTTAGAGGACAGCCTCTTAGGCAATCAGCCCCAGCATTTT. Combining the CDR3 with reference TRBV7-8 and TRBJ1-5 gives the whole variable domain GAGVSQSPRYKVAKRGQDVALRCDPISGHVSLFWYQQALGQGPEFLTYFQNEAQLDKSGLPSDRFFAERPEGSVSTLKIQRTQQEDSAVYLCASSLEDSLLGNQPQHFGDGTRLSIL.

V gene TRBV15 combines with J gene TRBJ2-1; TRBD2 agrees at 8 bases. J was trimmed by 5 bases and V by 1 base; bases with no gene match: 4. This CDR3 comprises 15 residues. Germline assignment: CDR1 LNHNV and CDR2 YYDKDF (reference sequence). As DNA, the CDR3 is TGTGCCACCAGCAGAGTAGGGACTAGGAACAATGAGCAGTTCTTC. Its translation: CATSRVGTRNNEQFF. Full variable domain (missing parts from reference TRBV15 and TRBJ2-1): DAMVIQNPRYQVTQFGKPVTLSCSQTLNHNVMYWYQQKSSQAPKLLFHYYDKDFNNEADTPDNFQSRRPNTSFCFLDIRSPGLGDTAMYLCATSRVGTRNNEQFFGPGTRLTVL.

The chain joins TRBV18 to TRBJ2-3; D unclear. The CDR3 has 12 amino acids. The V gene's germline CDR1 is KGHSH and CDR2 LQKENI. Trimming cost V 3 bases and J 6 bases, with 7 bases left between them. CDR3 amino acids: CASSPIVDTQYF. CDR3 DNA sequence: TGTGCCAGCTCACCCATCGTGGATACGCAGTATTTT.